This TCR beta chain was profiled in a study of blood T cell repertoires in COVID-19. Background on the study: Acute and convalescent COVID-19 samples came from the United States, Italy and Spain. In each case, the material was cDNA or gDNA derived from T cells, B-cell-depleted T cells, or PBMCs.

Measured with immunoSEQ multiplex PCR; TCRdb has only the in-frame clones, and not every one. The sample has hundreds of thousands of clones, roughly 90% seen once. Seattle-derived patients entered the study during active infection and were followed longitudinally. The sequencing sample was made of peripheral blood. The origin of this receptor is a man younger than 35 with COVID-19, enrolled during active disease.

The CDR3 DNA sequence: TGTGCCAGCAGCAGGACAGGGATTAATGGCTACACCTTC. The encoded protein is CASSRTGINGYTF. V and J are TRBV2 and TRBJ1-2, with 8 nucleotides matching TRBD1. V gave up 6 bases and J gave up 6 bases; unmatched junction bases: 6. CDR1 SNHLY and CDR2 FYNNEI come from the germline V gene. The CDR3 is 13 amino acids.